This TCR beta chain was found in a study of shared clonotypes between healthy human individuals. Study-wide context: Donors consisted of two women and a few men between 18 and 49.

Study results and caveats: The generation probabilities recorded for non-shared clonotypes fell below those of clonotypes shared by all four donors. Tissue TCR repertoires likely differ from these blood-only repertoires. As a rule, naive subsets had a larger estimated richness than memory subsets.

Positive CCR7 selection of CD45RO-negative cells yielded the naive CD8 cells, and terminally differentiated effector memory CD45RA+ cells were excluded. This clone was recorded only once. Its antigen is currently unknown. This CDR3 contains 17 residues. The germline V gene encodes CDR1 LGHNA and CDR2 YSLEER. V trimming: 0 bases; J trimming: 4 bases; junction bases outside the gene matches: 9. TCRdb's table, derived via immunoSEQ multiplex PCR, lists solely in-frame clones and lacks some. The table has about 1,800,000 clones, approximately 95% seen once. Specimen: naive CD8+ T cells sorted from blood. The origin of this receptor is a man between 18 and 29 years old in good health. The gene calls are TRBV4-3 and TRBJ2-3, with 8 nucleotides matching TRBD1. The CDR3 protein is CASSQDPSGGEADTQYF. The DNA of the CDR3 is TGCGCCAGCAGCCAAGACCCTTCAGGGGGCGAAGCAGATACGCAGTATTTT.